One and the same sample provided the 13 T cell receptor beta chains below, sequenced in a study of blood T cell repertoires in COVID-19. TCRdb's copy holds only in-frame clones and misses some; the assay was immunoSEQ multiplex PCR. The table has roughly 250,000 clones, around 88% seen once. The source material was peripheral blood. Every receptor here comes from a man aged 40-55 years with active or convalescent COVID-19.

The chain is built from TRBV28 and TRBJ2-7, with D possibly matching TRBD1 (6 bases). The CDR3 spans 12 residues. The germline V gene encodes CDR1 MDHEN and CDR2 SYDVKM. Trimming removed 10 bases from V and 4 bases from J, with 14 bases in between. CDR3 nucleotide sequence: TGTGCCACCTTGACCACAGGGTACGAGCAGTACTTC. Its protein is CATLTTGYEQYF.

The gene calls are TRBV19 and TRBJ1-1; no reliable D call. The V end lost 3 bases, the J end lost 11 bases, and 13 bases lay between the germline ends. Germline V CDR1 and CDR2: LNHDA, SQIVND (reference sequence). The CDR3 covers 12 residues. CDR3 amino acids: CASSIGEGTAFF. CDR3 sequence (DNA): TGTGCCAGTAGTATCGGGGAGGGTACGGCTTTCTTT. The variable domain in full, with the rest retrieved from reference TRBV19 and TRBJ1-1, is DGGITQSPKYLFRKEGQNVTLSCEQNLNHDAMYWYRQDPGQGLRLIYYSQIVNDFQKGDIAEGYSVSREKKESFPLTVTSAQKNPTAFYLCASSIGEGTAFFGQGTRLTVV.

V usage is TRBV7-6 and J usage is TRBJ1-5; 8 bases match TRBD1. The germline CDR1 and CDR2 sequences are SGHVS and FNYEAQ. The length of the CDR3 is 14 residues. Germline trimming cut 4 bases from V and 2 bases from J; bases unmatched to any gene: 1. The CDR3 sequence is CASSSGQGNQPQHF. CDR3 DNA: TGTGCCAGCAGCTCGGGACAGGGCAATCAGCCCCAGCATTTT.

This clone showed up just once. The chain is built from TRBV29-1 and TRBJ2-7; 11 bases are shared with TRBD2. V dropped 6 bases and J dropped 4; count of bases not matched to a gene: 5. The CDR3 has 13 residues. CDR1 and CDR2 from the germline V gene are SQVTM and ANQGSEA. CDR3 region: CSVQTSGAYEQYF. The CDR3 DNA reads as TGCAGCGTCCAGACTAGCGGGGCTTACGAGCAGTACTTC.

This clone occurred once. The chain joins TRBV28 to TRBJ1-2; tentatively, D is TRBD1 (5 bases). CDR3 length: 13 amino acids. Looked up from germline, CDR1 is MDHEN and CDR2 is SYDVKM. V shed 2 bases and J shed 4 bases, with 8 bases lying between them. Here the CDR3 DNA reads TGTGCCAGCAGTTTAAGCGGGACCTATGGCTACACCTTC. It codes for CASSLSGTYGYTF.

The gene calls are TRBV7-6 and TRBJ1-6, with a tentative D call TRBD1 (6 bases). CDR1 is SGHVS, CDR2 FNYEAQ, per germline. V lost 6 bases, J lost 4 bases, and 10 bases lay in between. This CDR3 contains 14 residues. CDR3 residues: CASRDSYYNSPLHF. The CDR3 nucleotides are TGTGCCAGCAGGGACAGCTATTATAATTCACCCCTCCACTTT.

This clone was seen a single time. CDR3 in DNA: TGCGCCAGCATGACGACTAGCGGGGCCTCCTACGAGCAGTACTTC. Protein sequence: CASMTTSGASYEQYF. This chain links TRBV5-1 with TRBJ2-7; 11 positions agree with TRBD2. Losses at the gene ends were 6 bases for V and 0 bases for J; bases not matched to a gene: 5. CDR3 length equals 15 residues. Germline values: CDR1 SGHRS, CDR2 YFSETQ.

The rearrangement joins TRBV2 to TRBJ1-2; 12 bases align to TRBD1. The CDR3 contains 15 residues. Unmatched junction bases numbered 6, after V lost 6 bases and J lost 4 bases. Germline values: CDR1 SNHLY, CDR2 FYNNEI. The CDR3 loop is CASRPGTGGGYGYTF. The CDR3 DNA follows: TGTGCCAGCAGACCCGGGACAGGGGGCGGCTATGGCTACACCTTC.

The chain has TRBV18 and TRBJ1-6; 10 nucleotides agree with TRBD1. Trimming at V came to 3 bases and at J to 10 bases, leaving 6 bases not matched to a gene. The CDR3 has 15 amino acids. The germline gives CDR1 KGHSH, CDR2 LQKENI. CDR3 loop: CASSPRTGGLSPLHF. In nucleotides, the CDR3 is TGTGCCAGCTCACCGAGGACAGGGGGTTTGTCACCCCTCCACTTT.

A word on this clone: At one boundary the junction diverges from the germline segment, which might be a read error. The rearrangement uses TRBV6-5 and TRBJ1-2; 9 bases are a match to TRBD1. This CDR3 has 15 residues. Germline CDR1 MNHEY, CDR2 SVGAGI. The DNA of the CDR3 is TGTGCCAGCAGCCTGGGACAGGGATATAACTATAGCTACACCTTC. Translation gives CASSLGQGYNYSYTF.

The chain recombines TRBV10-3 with TRBJ1-5, with D maybe TRBD1 (6 bases). The germline CDR1 and CDR2 sequences are ENHRY and SYGVKD. The ends were cut back, 6 bases at V and 5 bases at J, with 8 bases in the middle. This CDR3 comprises 12 residues. The CDR3 DNA follows: TGTGCCATCAGCCCAGGGGATCAGCCCCAGCATTTT. It encodes CAISPGDQPQHF.

The chain uses TRBV10-2 and TRBJ1-2; 9 nucleotides agree with TRBD1. This CDR3 has 13 amino acids. Trimming cost V 6 bases and J 5 bases; bases outside gene matches: 4. Germline V gene sequence: CDR1 WSHSY, CDR2 SAAADI. The CDR3 is CASSPQGAYGYTF. CDR3 in DNA: TGCGCCAGCAGCCCACAGGGGGCATATGGCTACACCTTC.

This sequence joins TRBV11-3 and TRBJ2-3; 13 bases map to TRBD2. V gave up 5 bases and J gave up 0 bases; unmatched junction bases: 2. The CDR3 is made up of 16 amino acids. Germline loops: CDR1 SGHNT, CDR2 YENEEA. In nucleotides, the CDR3 is TGTGCCAGCAGCCCACTAGCGGGGGGGAGCACAGATACGCAGTATTTT. Residues: CASSPLAGGSTDTQYF. The full variable domain, with the rest looked up from reference TRBV11-3 and TRBJ2-3, is EAGVVQSPRYKIIEKKQPVAFWCNPISGHNTLYWYLQNLGQGPELLIRYENEEAVDDSQLPKDRFSAERLKGVDSTLKIQPAELGDSAVYLCASSPLAGGSTDTQYFGPGTRLTVL.